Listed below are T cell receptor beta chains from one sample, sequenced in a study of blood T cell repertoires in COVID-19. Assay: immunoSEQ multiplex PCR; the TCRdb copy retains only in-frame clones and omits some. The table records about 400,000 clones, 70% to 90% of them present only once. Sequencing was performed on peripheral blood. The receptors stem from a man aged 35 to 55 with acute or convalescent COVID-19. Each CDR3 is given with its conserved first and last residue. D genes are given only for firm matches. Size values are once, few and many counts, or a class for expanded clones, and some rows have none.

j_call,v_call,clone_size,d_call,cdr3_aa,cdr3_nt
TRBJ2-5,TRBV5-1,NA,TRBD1,CASSFAQGLHQETQYF,TGCGCCAGCAGCTTTGCACAGGGGCTCCACCAAGAGACCCAGTACTTC
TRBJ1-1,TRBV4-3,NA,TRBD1,CASRIGQGASEAFF,TGCGCCAGCAGGATCGGACAGGGGGCCTCTGAAGCTTTCTTT
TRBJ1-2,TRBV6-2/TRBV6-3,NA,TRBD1,CASSSTRTGSGYTF,TGTGCCAGCAGTTCGACGCGGACAGGGTCTGGCTACACCTTC
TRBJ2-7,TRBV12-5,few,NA,CASGLGLGGRYEQYF,TGTGCTAGTGGTTTGGGACTCGGCGGAAGGTACGAGCAGTACTTC
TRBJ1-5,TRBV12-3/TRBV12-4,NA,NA,CASSPNARAPQHF,TGTGCCAGCAGTCCTAACGCGAGGGCGCCCCAGCATTTT
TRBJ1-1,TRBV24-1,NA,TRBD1,CATRPGQQNTEAFF,TGTGCCACCAGGCCGGGACAGCAAAACACTGAAGCTTTCTTT
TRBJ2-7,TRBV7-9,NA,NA,CASSFGTGIEQYF,TGTGCCAGCAGCTTTGGAACAGGGATCGAGCAGTACTTC
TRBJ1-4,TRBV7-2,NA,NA,CASSSRAANEKLFF,TGTGCCAGCAGCTCGCGGGCGGCTAATGAAAAACTGTTTTTT
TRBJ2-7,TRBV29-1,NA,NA,CSVEDPLANFPYEQYF,TGCAGCGTTGAAGACCCTCTAGCGAATTTTCCCTACGAGCAGTACTTC
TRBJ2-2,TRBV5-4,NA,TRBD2,CASSLAGGTLVGELFF,TGTGCCAGCAGCTTAGCGGGAGGCACCCTGGTAGGGGAGCTGTTTTTT
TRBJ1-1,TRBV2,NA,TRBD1,CASSGTGGNTEAFF,TGTGCCAGCAGTGGAACAGGGGGGAACACTGAAGCTTTCTTT
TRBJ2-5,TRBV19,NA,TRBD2,CASSTERGDIKGRSETQYF,TGTGCCAGTAGTACAGAGCGGGGGGACATAAAGGGGCGATCTGAGACCCAGTACTTC
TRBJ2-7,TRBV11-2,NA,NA,CASSFKGGNEQYF,TGTGCCAGCAGCTTCAAGGGGGGGAACGAGCAGTACTTC
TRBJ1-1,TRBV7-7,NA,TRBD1,CASSRGQGSEAFF,TGTGCTAGCAGCCGGGGACAGGGCAGTGAAGCTTTCTTT
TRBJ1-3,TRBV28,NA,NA,CASRRQVSGNTIYF,TGTGCCAGCAGAAGACAGGTCTCTGGAAACACCATATATTTT
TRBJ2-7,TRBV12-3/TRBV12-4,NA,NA,CASSLPGRGEQYF,TGTGCCAGCAGTTTACCAGGTAGGGGCGAGCAGTACTTC
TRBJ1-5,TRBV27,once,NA,CASRIRDVSNQPQHF,TGTGCCAGCAGGATCCGCGATGTGAGCAATCAGCCCCAGCATTTT
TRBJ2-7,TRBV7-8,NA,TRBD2,CASSERGGLAGDEQYF,TGTGCCAGCAGCGAAAGAGGGGGACTAGCGGGAGACGAGCAGTACTTC
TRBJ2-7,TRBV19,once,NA,CASSFRISYEQYF,TGTGCCAGTAGTTTCAGAATCTCCTACGAGCAGTACTTC
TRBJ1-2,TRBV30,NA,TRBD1,CAWSTTGLYGYTF,TGTGCCTGGAGTACGACAGGGCTCTATGGCTACACCTTC
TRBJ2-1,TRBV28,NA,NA,CASSHLATNGQFF,TGTGCCAGCAGTCATCTAGCCACTAATGGGCAGTTCTTC
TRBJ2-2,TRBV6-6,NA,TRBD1,CASSYETGGRIGELFF,TGTGCCAGCAGTTACGAGACAGGGGGCAGGATCGGGGAGCTGTTTTTT
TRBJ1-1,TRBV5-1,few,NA,CASSPGDRPNTEAFF,TGCGCCAGCAGCCCCGGAGACAGGCCGAACACTGAAGCTTTCTTT
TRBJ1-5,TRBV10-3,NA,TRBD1,CAISEGQGAGQPQHF,TGTGCCATCAGTGAAGGACAGGGGGCAGGTCAGCCCCAGCATTTT
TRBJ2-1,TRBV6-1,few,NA,CASSEALRDRNNEQFF,TGTGCCAGCAGTGAAGCGCTTCGAGACAGAAACAATGAGCAGTTCTTC
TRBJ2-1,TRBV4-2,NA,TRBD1,CASSQGAWDRVGNEQFF,TGTGCCAGCAGCCAAGGGGCCTGGGACAGGGTAGGCAATGAGCAGTTCTTC
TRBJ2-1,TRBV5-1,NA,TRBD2,CASSLGASGYNEQFF,TGCGCCAGCAGCTTGGGGGCTAGCGGGTACAATGAGCAGTTCTTC
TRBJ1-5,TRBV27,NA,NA,CASSFVRGSQPQHF,TGTGCCAGCAGTTTCGTCAGGGGATCTCAGCCCCAGCATTTT
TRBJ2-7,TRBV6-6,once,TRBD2,CASSPLAGGLEQYF,TGTGCCAGCAGTCCTCTAGCGGGGGGGCTAGAGCAGTACTTC
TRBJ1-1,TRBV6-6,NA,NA,CASSQPGTSMNTEAFF,TGTGCCAGCAGCCAGCCCGGGACATCCATGAACACTGAAGCTTTCTTT
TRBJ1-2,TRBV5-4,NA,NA,CASSLVSSDGYTF,TGTGCCAGCAGCTTGGTTAGCAGCGATGGCTACACCTTC
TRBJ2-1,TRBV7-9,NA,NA,CASSPLVSSSYNEQFF,TGTGCCAGCAGCCCTCTTGTGTCGAGCTCCTACAATGAGCAGTTCTTC
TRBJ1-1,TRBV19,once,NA,CASSMGAVNTEAFF,TGTGCCAGTAGTATGGGAGCAGTGAACACTGAAGCTTTCTTT
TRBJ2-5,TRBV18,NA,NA,CASSPPGARGQGETQYF,TGTGCCAGCTCACCACCGGGAGCCAGGGGCCAGGGGGAGACCCAGTACTTC
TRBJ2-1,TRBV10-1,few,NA,CASSALSGTTGNNEQFF,TGCGCCAGCAGTGCTTTATCCGGGACAACTGGCAACAATGAGCAGTTCTTC
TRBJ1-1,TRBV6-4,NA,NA,CASRQNMNTEAFF,TGTGCCAGCCGACAGAACATGAACACTGAAGCTTTCTTT
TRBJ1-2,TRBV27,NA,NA,CASSPSLGANYGYTF,TGTGCCAGCAGTCCGAGTCTGGGGGCGAACTATGGCTACACCTTC